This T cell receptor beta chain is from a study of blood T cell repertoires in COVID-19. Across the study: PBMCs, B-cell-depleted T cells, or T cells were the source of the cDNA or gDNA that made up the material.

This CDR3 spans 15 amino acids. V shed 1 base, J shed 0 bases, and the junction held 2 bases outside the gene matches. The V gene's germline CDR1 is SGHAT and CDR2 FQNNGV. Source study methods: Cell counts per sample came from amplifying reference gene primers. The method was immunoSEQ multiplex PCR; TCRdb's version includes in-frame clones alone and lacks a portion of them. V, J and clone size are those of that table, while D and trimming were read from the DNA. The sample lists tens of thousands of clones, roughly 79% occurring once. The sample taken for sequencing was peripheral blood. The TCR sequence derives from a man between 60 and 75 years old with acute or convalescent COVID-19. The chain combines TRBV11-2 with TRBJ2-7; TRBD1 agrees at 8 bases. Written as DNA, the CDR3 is TGTGCCAGCAGCTTAGGCGGGACAGGCTCCTACGAGCAGTACTTC. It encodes CASSLGGTGSYEQYF. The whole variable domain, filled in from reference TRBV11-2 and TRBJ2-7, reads EAGVAQSPRYKIIEKRQSVAFWCNPISGHATLYWYQQILGQGPKLLIQFQNNGVVDDSQLPKDRFSAERLKGVDSTLKIQPAKLEDSAVYLCASSLGGTGSYEQYFGPGTRLTVT.